This T cell receptor (beta chain) was observed in a study of CD8 T cells in Susac syndrome. The sequenced target, TCR beta, came from blood CD8+ and CD4+ T cells. TEMRA cells were FACS-enriched, unlike CD8+ and CD4+ T cells, which were negatively isolated. With random hexamers, roughly 0.45 to 1 ug RNA was reverse transcribed. The method of amplification for TCR beta CDR3 was immunoSEQ multiplex PCR, covering 54 Vbeta and 13 Jbeta. TCRdb reprocessed the immunoSEQ multiplex PCR reads with MiXCR, giving one entry per CDR3 protein. The sample records some 120,000 distinct CDR3 sequences, 93% being singletons. Germline CDR1 reads SGHTA; CDR2 reads FQGNSA. Trimming cost V 2 bases and J 5 bases, with 9 bases left between them. The CDR3 runs 13 residues.

The sequenced sample consisted of CD8+ T cells from PBMCs. The sequence was collected from a human donor with multiple sclerosis. The gene calls are TRBV7-2 and TRBJ2-5; tentative D call: TRBD2 (6 bases). CDR3 residues: CASSLRGRETQYF. Here the CDR3 DNA reads TGTGCCAGCAGCTTACGGGGGAGGGAGACCCAGTACTTC. The whole variable domain, remainder taken from reference TRBV7-2 and TRBJ2-5, is GAGVSQSPSNKVTEKGKDVELRCDPISGHTALYWYRQSLGQGLEFLIYFQGNSAPDKSGLPSDRFSAERTGGSVSTLTIQRTQQEDSAVYLCASSLRGRETQYFGPGTRLLVL.